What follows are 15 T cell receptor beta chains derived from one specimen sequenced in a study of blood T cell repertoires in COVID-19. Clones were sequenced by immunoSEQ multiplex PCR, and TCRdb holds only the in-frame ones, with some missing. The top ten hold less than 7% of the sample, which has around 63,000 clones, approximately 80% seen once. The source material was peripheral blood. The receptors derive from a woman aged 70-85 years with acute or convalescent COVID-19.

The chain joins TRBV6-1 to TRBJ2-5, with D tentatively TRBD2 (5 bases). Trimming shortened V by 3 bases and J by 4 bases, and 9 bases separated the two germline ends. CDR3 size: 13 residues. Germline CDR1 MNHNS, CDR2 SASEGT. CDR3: CASSDGVGETQYF. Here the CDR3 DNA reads TGTGCCAGCAGTGACGGGGTTGGAGAGACCCAGTACTTC.

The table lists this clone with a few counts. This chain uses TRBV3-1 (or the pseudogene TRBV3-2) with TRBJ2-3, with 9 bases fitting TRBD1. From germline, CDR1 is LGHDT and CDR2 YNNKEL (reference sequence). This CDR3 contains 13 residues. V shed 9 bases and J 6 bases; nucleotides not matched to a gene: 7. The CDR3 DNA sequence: TGTGCCAGTATGACAGGGGGAAGGGATACGCAGTATTTT. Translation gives CASMTGGRDTQYF.

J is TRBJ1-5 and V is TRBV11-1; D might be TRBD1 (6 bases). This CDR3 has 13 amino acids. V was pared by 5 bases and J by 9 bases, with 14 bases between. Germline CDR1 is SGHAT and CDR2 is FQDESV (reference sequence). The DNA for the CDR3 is TGTGCCAGCAGCCGACTCGGGGGGGCGCCCCAGCATTTT. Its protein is CASSRLGGAPQHF.

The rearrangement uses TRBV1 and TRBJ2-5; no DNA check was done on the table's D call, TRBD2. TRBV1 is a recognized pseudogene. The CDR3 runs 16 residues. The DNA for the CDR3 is TGCACCAGCAGCCAAGTCCGGTCTGCGGCTCAAGAGACCCAGTACTTC. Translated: CTSSQVRSAAQETQYF.

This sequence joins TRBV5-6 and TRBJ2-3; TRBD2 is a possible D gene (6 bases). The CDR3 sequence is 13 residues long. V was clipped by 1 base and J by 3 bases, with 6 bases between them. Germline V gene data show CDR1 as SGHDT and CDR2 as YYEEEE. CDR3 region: CASSLRGTDTQYF. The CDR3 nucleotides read TGTGCCAGCAGCTTGCGGGGGACAGATACGCAGTATTTT.

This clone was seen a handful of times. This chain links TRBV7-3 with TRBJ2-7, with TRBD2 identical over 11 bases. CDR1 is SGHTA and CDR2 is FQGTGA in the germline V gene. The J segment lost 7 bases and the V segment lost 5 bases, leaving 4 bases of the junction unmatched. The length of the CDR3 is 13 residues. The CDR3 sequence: CASSALAGVEQYF. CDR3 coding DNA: TGTGCCAGCAGCGCACTAGCGGGGGTAGAGCAGTACTTC.

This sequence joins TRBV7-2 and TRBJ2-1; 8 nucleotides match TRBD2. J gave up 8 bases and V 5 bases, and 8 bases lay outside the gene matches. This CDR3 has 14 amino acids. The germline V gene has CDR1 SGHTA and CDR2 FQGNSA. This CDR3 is CASSPFRGGDEQFF. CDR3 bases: TGTGCCAGCAGCCCCTTCCGGGGGGGTGATGAGCAGTTCTTC.

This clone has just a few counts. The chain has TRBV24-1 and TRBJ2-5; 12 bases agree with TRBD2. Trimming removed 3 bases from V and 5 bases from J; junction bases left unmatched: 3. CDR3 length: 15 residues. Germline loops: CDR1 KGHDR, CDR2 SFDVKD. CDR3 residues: CATSDRLAGVETQYF. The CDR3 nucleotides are TGTGCCACCAGTGATCGACTAGCGGGGGTTGAGACCCAGTACTTC.

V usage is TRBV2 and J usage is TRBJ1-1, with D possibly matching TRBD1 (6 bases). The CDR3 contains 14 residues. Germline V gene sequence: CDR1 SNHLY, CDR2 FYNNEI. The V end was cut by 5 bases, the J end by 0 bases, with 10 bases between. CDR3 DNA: TGTGCCAGCAGTAACAGGGCCATGAACACTGAAGCTTTCTTT. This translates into CASSNRAMNTEAFF.

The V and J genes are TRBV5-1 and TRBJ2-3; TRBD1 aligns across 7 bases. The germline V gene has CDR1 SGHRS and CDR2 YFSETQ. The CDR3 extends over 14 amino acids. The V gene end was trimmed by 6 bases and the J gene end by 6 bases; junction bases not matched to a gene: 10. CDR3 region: CASTFQGVGDTQYF. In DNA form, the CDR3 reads TGCGCCAGCACCTTCCAGGGGGTAGGGGATACGCAGTATTTT.

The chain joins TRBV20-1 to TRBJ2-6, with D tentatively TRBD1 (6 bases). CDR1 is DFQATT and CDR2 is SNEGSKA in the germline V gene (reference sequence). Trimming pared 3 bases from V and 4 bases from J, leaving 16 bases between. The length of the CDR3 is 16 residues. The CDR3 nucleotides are TGCAGTGCTAGTGCAGACACAGGGTCAGGGGCCAACGTCCTGACTTTC. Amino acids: CSASADTGSGANVLTF.

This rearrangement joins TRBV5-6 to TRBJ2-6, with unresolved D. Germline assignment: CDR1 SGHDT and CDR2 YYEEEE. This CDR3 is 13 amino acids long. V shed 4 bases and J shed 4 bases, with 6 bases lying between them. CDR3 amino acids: CASSRRGANVLTF. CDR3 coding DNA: TGTGCCAGCAGCCGGAGAGGGGCCAACGTCCTGACTTTC.

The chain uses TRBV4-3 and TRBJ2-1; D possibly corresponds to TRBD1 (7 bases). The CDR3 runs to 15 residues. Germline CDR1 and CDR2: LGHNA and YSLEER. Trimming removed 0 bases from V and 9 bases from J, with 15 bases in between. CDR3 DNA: TGCGCCAGCAGCCAAGACCCAGGGGGGCCTGGTGAGCAGTTCTTC. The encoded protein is CASSQDPGGPGEQFF.

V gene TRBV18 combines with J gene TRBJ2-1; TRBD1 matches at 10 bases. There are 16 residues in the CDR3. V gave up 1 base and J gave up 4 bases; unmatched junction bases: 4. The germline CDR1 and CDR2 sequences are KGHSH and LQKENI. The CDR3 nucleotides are TGTGCCAGCTCACCACGACAGGGGGCAGGATACAATGAGCAGTTCTTC. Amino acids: CASSPRQGAGYNEQFF. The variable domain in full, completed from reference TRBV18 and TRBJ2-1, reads NAGVMQNPRHLVRRRGQEARLRCSPMKGHSHVYWYRQLPEEGLKFMVYLQKENIIDESGMPKERFSAEFPKEGPSILRIQQVVRGDSAAYFCASSPRQGAGYNEQFFGPGTRLTVL.

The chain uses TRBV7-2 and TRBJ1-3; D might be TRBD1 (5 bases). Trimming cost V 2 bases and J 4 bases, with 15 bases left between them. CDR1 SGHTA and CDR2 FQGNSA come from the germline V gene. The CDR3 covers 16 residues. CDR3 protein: CASSLLVAGSGNTIYF. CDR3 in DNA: TGTGCCAGCAGCTTACTAGTAGCAGGGTCCGGAAACACCATATATTTT.